This TCR beta chain was retrieved from a study of neurological immune-mediated disorders. As to this clonotype: The CDR3 carries no conserved terminal phenylalanine or tryptophan, so it likely arises from a read error.

TCRdb recomputed calls from the 5' RACE reads with MiXCR, one row per CDR3 protein. The profile shows about 88,000 distinct CDR3 sequences, approximately 3.3% of them singletons. The germline V gene encodes CDR1 SGHRS and CDR2 YFSETQ. Trimming took off 4 bases at V and 5 bases at J, with 15 bases between the two ends. The CDR3 is made up of 14 amino acids. This receptor was obtained from a woman between 18 and 30 years old with multiple sclerosis. The source material was PBMCs. The rearrangement uses TRBV5-1 and TRBJ2-5; D might be TRBD1 (5 bases). The chain's CDR3 is CASSKESTAETQYC. In nucleotides, the CDR3 is TGCGCCAGCAGCAAGGAGTCGACAGCGGAGACCCAGTACTGC.